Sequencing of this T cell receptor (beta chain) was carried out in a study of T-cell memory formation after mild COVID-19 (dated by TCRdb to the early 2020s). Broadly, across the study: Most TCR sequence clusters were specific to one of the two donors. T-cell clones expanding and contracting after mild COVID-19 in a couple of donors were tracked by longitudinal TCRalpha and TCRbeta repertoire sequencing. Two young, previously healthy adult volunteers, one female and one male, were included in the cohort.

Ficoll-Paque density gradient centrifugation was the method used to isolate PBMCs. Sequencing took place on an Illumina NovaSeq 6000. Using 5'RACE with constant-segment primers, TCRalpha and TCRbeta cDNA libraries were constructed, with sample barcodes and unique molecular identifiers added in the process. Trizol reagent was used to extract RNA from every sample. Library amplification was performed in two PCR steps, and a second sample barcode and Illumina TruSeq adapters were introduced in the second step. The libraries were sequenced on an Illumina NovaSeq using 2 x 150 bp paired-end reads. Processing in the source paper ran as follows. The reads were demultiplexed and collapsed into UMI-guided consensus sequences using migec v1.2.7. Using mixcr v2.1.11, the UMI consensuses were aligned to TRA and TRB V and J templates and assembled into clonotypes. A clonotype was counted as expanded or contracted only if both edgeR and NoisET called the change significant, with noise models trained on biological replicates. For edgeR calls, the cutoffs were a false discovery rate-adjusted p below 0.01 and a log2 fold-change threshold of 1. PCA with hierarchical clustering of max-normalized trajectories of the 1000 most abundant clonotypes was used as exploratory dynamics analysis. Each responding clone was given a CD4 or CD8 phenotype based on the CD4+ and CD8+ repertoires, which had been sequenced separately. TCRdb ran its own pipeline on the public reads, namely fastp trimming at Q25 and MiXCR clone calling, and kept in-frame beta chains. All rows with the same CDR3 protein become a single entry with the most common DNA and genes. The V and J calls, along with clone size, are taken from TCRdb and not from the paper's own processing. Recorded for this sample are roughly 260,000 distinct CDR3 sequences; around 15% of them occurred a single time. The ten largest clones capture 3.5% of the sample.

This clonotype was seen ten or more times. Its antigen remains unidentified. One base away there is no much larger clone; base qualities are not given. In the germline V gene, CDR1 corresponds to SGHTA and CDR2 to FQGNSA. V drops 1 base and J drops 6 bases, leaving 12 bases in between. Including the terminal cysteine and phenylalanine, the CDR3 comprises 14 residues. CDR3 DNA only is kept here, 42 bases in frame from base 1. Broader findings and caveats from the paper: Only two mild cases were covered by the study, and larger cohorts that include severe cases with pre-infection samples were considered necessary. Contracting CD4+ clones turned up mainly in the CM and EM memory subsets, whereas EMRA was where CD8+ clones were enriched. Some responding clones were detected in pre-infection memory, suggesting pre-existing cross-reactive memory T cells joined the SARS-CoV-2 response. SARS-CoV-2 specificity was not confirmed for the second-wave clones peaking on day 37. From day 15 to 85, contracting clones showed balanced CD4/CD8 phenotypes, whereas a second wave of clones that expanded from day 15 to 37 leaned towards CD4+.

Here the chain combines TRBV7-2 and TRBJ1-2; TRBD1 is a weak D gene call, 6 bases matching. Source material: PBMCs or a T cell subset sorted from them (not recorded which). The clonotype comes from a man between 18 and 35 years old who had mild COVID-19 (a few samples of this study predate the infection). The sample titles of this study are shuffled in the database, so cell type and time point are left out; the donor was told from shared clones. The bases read TGTGCCAGCAGCTTAGATTGGGGGGCTCATGGCTACACCTTC. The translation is CASSLDWGAHGYTF.